This is a list of T cell receptor beta chains from one sample in a study of post-analysis software for immune sequencing data. TCRdb re-derived calls from the PCR reads in MiXCR, one entry per CDR3 protein. The repertoire holds about 260,000 distinct CDR3 sequences, with 30% to 45% as singletons. Sequenced sample: blood. These TCRs come from a girl aged 5 to 17 with multiple sclerosis. Both conserved end residues are part of each CDR3. D genes are given only for firm matches. Some rows have no size entry. The others give once, few or many, or a class for an expanded clone.

V gene: TRBV5-1
D gene: -
J gene: TRBJ1-5
clone size: many
CDR3 protein: CASSEKSNQPQHF
CDR3 DNA: TGCGCCAGCAGCGAAAAGAGCAATCAGCCCCAGCATTTT

V gene: TRBV20-1
D gene: -
J gene: TRBJ2-7
clone size: -
CDR3 protein: CSASWGGSYNEQYF
CDR3 DNA: TGCAGTGCTAGCTGGGGAGGCTCCTACAATGAGCAGTACTTC

V gene: TRBV7-9
D gene: -
J gene: TRBJ2-4
clone size: many
CDR3 protein: CASSPGGTAINIQYF
CDR3 DNA: TGTGCCAGCAGCCCCGGGGGGACAGCGATAAACATTCAGTACTTC

V gene: TRBV5-6
D gene: -
J gene: TRBJ2-4
clone size: few
CDR3 protein: CASSLLKNIQYF
CDR3 DNA: TGTGCCAGCAGCTTGCTGAAAAACATTCAGTACTTC

V gene: TRBV10-1
D gene: TRBD2
J gene: TRBJ2-3
clone size: -
CDR3 protein: CASGLAGSPSTDTQYF
CDR3 DNA: TGCGCCAGCGGACTAGCGGGGAGCCCTAGCACAGATACGCAGTATTTT

V gene: TRBV7-3
D gene: -
J gene: TRBJ2-1
clone size: -
CDR3 protein: CASSLTKRSNYNEQFF
CDR3 DNA: TGTGCCAGCAGCTTAACGAAAAGGAGCAACTACAATGAGCAGTTCTTC

V gene: TRBV7-6
D gene: TRBD2
J gene: TRBJ2-2
clone size: -
CDR3 protein: CASSTIAGGTGELFF
CDR3 DNA: TGTGCCAGCAGCACGATAGCGGGGGGCACCGGGGAGCTGTTTTTT

V gene: TRBV6-2/TRBV6-3
D gene: TRBD2
J gene: TRBJ2-1
clone size: -
CDR3 protein: CASSRRGGGAYNGQFF
CDR3 DNA: TGTGCCAGCAGTAGGCGCGGGGGGGGAGCCTACAATGGGCAGTTCTTC

V gene: TRBV12-3/TRBV12-4
D gene: TRBD2
J gene: TRBJ2-3
clone size: few
CDR3 protein: CASSPRDAPGLAIIPSTDTQYF
CDR3 DNA: TGTGCCAGCAGCCCCCGGGACGCACCGGGACTAGCGATCATACCTAGCACAGATACGCAGTATTTT

V gene: TRBV6-5
D gene: TRBD1
J gene: TRBJ1-1
clone size: -
CDR3 protein: CASRQDRGTEAFF
CDR3 DNA: TGTGCCAGCAGGCAGGACAGGGGGACTGAAGCTTTCTTT

V gene: TRBV20-1
D gene: -
J gene: TRBJ2-1
clone size: -
CDR3 protein: CSARGSGGNNEQFF
CDR3 DNA: TGCAGTGCTAGGGGTAGCGGAGGTAACAATGAGCAGTTCTTC

V gene: TRBV19
D gene: -
J gene: TRBJ1-1
clone size: -
CDR3 protein: CASSAGVADTEAFF
CDR3 DNA: TGTGCCAGTAGTGCGGGCGTCGCGGACACTGAAGCTTTCTTT

V gene: TRBV12-3/TRBV12-4
D gene: TRBD1
J gene: TRBJ2-3
clone size: many
CDR3 protein: CASSFRDSSTDTQYF
CDR3 DNA: TGTGCCAGCAGTTTCCGGGACAGTAGCACAGATACGCAGTATTTT

V gene: TRBV29-1
D gene: -
J gene: TRBJ1-2
clone size: -
CDR3 protein: CSVGAGYGNTF
CDR3 DNA: TGCAGCGTTGGGGCAGGGTATGGCAACACCTTC

V gene: TRBV28
D gene: TRBD1
J gene: TRBJ2-7
clone size: many
CDR3 protein: CASRAGTGENEQYF
CDR3 DNA: TGTGCCAGCAGAGCCGGGACAGGAGAGAACGAGCAGTACTTC

V gene: TRBV30
D gene: -
J gene: TRBJ1-1
clone size: many
CDR3 protein: CAWNGYTEAFF
CDR3 DNA: TGTGCCTGGAACGGATACACTGAAGCTTTCTTT

V gene: TRBV4-3
D gene: -
J gene: TRBJ2-7
clone size: -
CDR3 protein: CASSQGGTFNEQYF
CDR3 DNA: TGCGCCAGCAGCCAAGGCGGGACATTCAACGAGCAGTACTTC

V gene: TRBV6-5
D gene: -
J gene: TRBJ1-4
clone size: many
CDR3 protein: CASSYIPARAGEKLFF
CDR3 DNA: TGTGCCAGCAGTTATATCCCCGCTAGAGCAGGGGAAAAACTGTTTTTT

V gene: TRBV3-1
D gene: -
J gene: TRBJ2-2
clone size: -
CDR3 protein: CASSQAWAGFAGELFF
CDR3 DNA: TGTGCCAGCAGCCAAGCTTGGGCGGGGTTTGCCGGGGAGCTGTTTTTT

V gene: TRBV11-2
D gene: TRBD1
J gene: TRBJ1-1
clone size: -
CDR3 protein: CASSMDRGMNTEAFF
CDR3 DNA: TGTGCCAGCAGCATGGACAGGGGGATGAACACTGAAGCTTTCTTT

V gene: TRBV30
D gene: -
J gene: TRBJ1-2
clone size: -
CDR3 protein: CAWRGTSYGYTF
CDR3 DNA: TGTGCCTGGAGAGGGACATCCTATGGCTACACCTTC

V gene: TRBV11-2
D gene: TRBD1
J gene: TRBJ2-5
clone size: -
CDR3 protein: CASSLGTGASERETQYF
CDR3 DNA: TGTGCCAGCAGCTTAGGGACAGGGGCGAGTGAAAGAGAGACCCAGTACTTC

V gene: TRBV29-1
D gene: -
J gene: TRBJ2-3
clone size: many
CDR3 protein: CSVERGGSNTDTQYF
CDR3 DNA: TGCAGCGTTGAAAGAGGGGGGTCAAACACAGATACGCAGTATTTT

V gene: TRBV9
D gene: TRBD1
J gene: TRBJ1-1
clone size: many
CDR3 protein: CASSVAGGNTEAFF
CDR3 DNA: TGTGCCAGCAGCGTAGCAGGGGGGAACACTGAAGCTTTCTTT

V gene: TRBV5-5
D gene: TRBD2
J gene: TRBJ2-3
clone size: many
CDR3 protein: CASSLSPSGNTDTQYF
CDR3 DNA: TGTGCCAGCAGCTTGAGCCCTAGCGGGAATACAGATACGCAGTATTTT

V gene: TRBV6-5
D gene: TRBD2
J gene: TRBJ2-5
clone size: many
CDR3 protein: CASSRISGGHQETQYF
CDR3 DNA: TGTGCCAGCAGTAGAATTAGCGGGGGACACCAAGAGACCCAGTACTTC

V gene: TRBV3-1
D gene: -
J gene: TRBJ2-3
clone size: many
CDR3 protein: CASSPGRDTQYF
CDR3 DNA: TGTGCCAGCAGCCCCGGTCGGGATACGCAGTATTTT

V gene: TRBV7-3
D gene: TRBD2
J gene: TRBJ2-3
clone size: many
CDR3 protein: CASSLAGDIDTQYF
CDR3 DNA: TGTGCCAGCAGCCTAGCGGGAGATATAGATACGCAGTATTTT

V gene: TRBV10-3
D gene: TRBD1
J gene: TRBJ1-1
clone size: -
CDR3 protein: CAIRMGQMNTEAFF
CDR3 DNA: TGTGCCATCCGTATGGGACAGATGAACACTGAAGCTTTCTTT

V gene: TRBV15
D gene: TRBD1
J gene: TRBJ2-3
clone size: many
CDR3 protein: CATSRDGLGQVTDTQYF
CDR3 DNA: TGTGCCACCAGCAGAGATGGTTTAGGACAGGTCACAGATACGCAGTATTTT

V gene: TRBV20-1
D gene: TRBD2
J gene: TRBJ2-1
clone size: -
CDR3 protein: CSAYHLSGSQNEQFF
CDR3 DNA: TGCAGTGCTTACCACCTCAGCGGGAGTCAGAATGAGCAGTTCTTC

V gene: TRBV28
D gene: -
J gene: TRBJ2-1
clone size: many
CDR3 protein: CALGAGEYNEQFF
CDR3 DNA: TGTGCCCTGGGGGCGGGGGAATACAATGAGCAGTTCTTC

V gene: TRBV28
D gene: -
J gene: TRBJ1-5
clone size: few
CDR3 protein: CASSLMGGGGNQPQHF
CDR3 DNA: TGTGCCAGCAGTTTAATGGGGGGAGGGGGCAATCAGCCCCAGCATTTT

V gene: TRBV20-1
D gene: -
J gene: TRBJ2-1
clone size: -
CDR3 protein: CSARAGIEQFF
CDR3 DNA: TGCAGTGCTAGAGCAGGGATTGAGCAGTTCTTC

V gene: TRBV6-5
D gene: TRBD1
J gene: TRBJ1-5
clone size: -
CDR3 protein: CASRETGGGPQHF
CDR3 DNA: TGTGCCAGCAGAGAGACAGGGGGAGGGCCCCAGCATTTT

V gene: TRBV6-4
D gene: -
J gene: TRBJ1-1
clone size: few
CDR3 protein: CASSEQVNTEAFF
CDR3 DNA: TGTGCCAGCAGTGAGCAGGTTAACACTGAAGCTTTCTTT

V gene: TRBV29-1
D gene: TRBD1
J gene: TRBJ2-7
clone size: once
CDR3 protein: CSVEGDSSYEQYF
CDR3 DNA: TGCAGCGTGGAAGGGGACAGCTCCTACGAGCAGTACTTC

V gene: TRBV5-1
D gene: TRBD1
J gene: TRBJ2-1
clone size: -
CDR3 protein: CASSWPRTGKDEQFF
CDR3 DNA: TGCGCCAGCAGCTGGCCTCGGACAGGGAAGGATGAGCAGTTCTTC

V gene: TRBV7-2
D gene: TRBD1
J gene: TRBJ1-2
clone size: -
CDR3 protein: CASSPARQGSYGYTF
CDR3 DNA: TGTGCCAGCAGCCCGGCAAGACAGGGTTCCTATGGCTACACCTTC

V gene: TRBV3-1
D gene: -
J gene: TRBJ2-1
clone size: -
CDR3 protein: CASSLVIAHNEQFF
CDR3 DNA: TGTGCCAGCAGCCTCGTCATAGCGCACAATGAGCAGTTCTTC

V gene: TRBV2
D gene: -
J gene: TRBJ1-5
clone size: -
CDR3 protein: CASSEQGGSNQPQHF
CDR3 DNA: TGTGCCAGCAGTGAACAGGGTGGAAGCAATCAGCCCCAGCATTTT

V gene: TRBV11-3
D gene: TRBD2
J gene: TRBJ2-5
clone size: few
CDR3 protein: CASSPALASGDQETQYF
CDR3 DNA: TGTGCCAGCAGCCCTGCCCTGGCTAGCGGTGACCAAGAGACCCAGTACTTC

V gene: TRBV20-1
D gene: -
J gene: TRBJ2-7
clone size: once
CDR3 protein: CSARGGPQYEQYF
CDR3 DNA: TGCAGTGCTAGAGGGGGGCCGCAATACGAGCAGTACTTC

V gene: TRBV5-1
D gene: TRBD1
J gene: TRBJ2-3
clone size: few
CDR3 protein: CASRSLWGQGATPTDTQYF
CDR3 DNA: TGCGCCAGCAGGAGTCTATGGGGACAGGGGGCTACCCCCACAGATACGCAGTATTTT

V gene: TRBV5-5
D gene: TRBD1
J gene: TRBJ2-2
clone size: -
CDR3 protein: CASSLNRGPKGGELFF
CDR3 DNA: TGTGCCAGCAGCTTAAACAGGGGGCCGAAAGGCGGGGAGCTGTTTTTT

V gene: TRBV28
D gene: -
J gene: TRBJ1-1
clone size: few
CDR3 protein: CASSHRWAFF
CDR3 DNA: TGTGCCAGCAGTCACAGGTGGGCTTTCTTT

V gene: TRBV12-3/TRBV12-4
D gene: TRBD1
J gene: TRBJ1-1
clone size: few
CDR3 protein: CASSFAGQGIVAEAFF
CDR3 DNA: TGTGCCAGCAGTTTTGCGGGACAGGGGATTGTCGCTGAAGCTTTCTTT

V gene: TRBV5-5
D gene: -
J gene: TRBJ2-5
clone size: many
CDR3 protein: CASSWGETQYF
CDR3 DNA: TGTGCCAGCAGCTGGGGTGAGACCCAGTACTTC

V gene: TRBV28
D gene: TRBD2
J gene: TRBJ2-1
clone size: few
CDR3 protein: CASSLSSGTPRDEQFF
CDR3 DNA: TGTGCCAGCAGTTTGTCCAGCGGGACGCCTCGGGATGAGCAGTTCTTC

V gene: TRBV25-1
D gene: TRBD2
J gene: TRBJ2-3
clone size: few
CDR3 protein: CASAHPAGGGTQYF
CDR3 DNA: TGTGCCAGCGCCCACCCAGCGGGGGGTGGTACGCAGTATTTT